A selection of T cell receptor beta chains follows, all from one sample in a study of blood T cell repertoires in COVID-19. TCRdb keeps only in-frame clones here, not all; method: immunoSEQ multiplex PCR. The table includes 100,000 or so clones, about 89% detected once. The sample comprised peripheral blood. These receptors were obtained from a middle-aged man with active COVID-19. CDR3s include the opening cysteine and the closing phenylalanine or tryptophan. Fields, in order: clone size, V gene, D gene, J gene, CDR3 protein, CDR3 DNA. The D gene is left open where the match is weak. Clone size is shown for a subset of rows, as once, few, many or a class of expanded clone.

>once|TRBV5-4|.|TRBJ2-7
CASTEDRSYEQYF
TGTGCCAGCACAGAGGACAGATCCTACGAGCAGTACTTC
>.|TRBV2|.|TRBJ1-2
CASSESFTGNYGYTF
TGTGCCAGCAGTGAATCCTTTACAGGGAACTATGGCTACACCTTC
>.|TRBV12-3/TRBV12-4|.|TRBJ2-1
CASSPRREQFF
TGTGCCAGCAGTCCGCGCAGGGAGCAGTTCTTC
>.|TRBV5-1|.|TRBJ2-1
CASSTTGPSYNEQFF
TGCGCCAGCAGCACGACAGGCCCGTCCTACAATGAGCAGTTCTTC
>.|TRBV27|TRBD2|TRBJ2-1
CASSLLSGTSVNEQFF
TGTGCCAGCAGTTTACTTTCCGGGACTAGCGTCAATGAGCAGTTCTTC
>.|TRBV2|TRBD1|TRBJ2-1
CATLRDRGLNEQFF
TGTGCCACTCTCCGGGACAGGGGGCTCAATGAGCAGTTCTTC
>.|TRBV9|.|TRBJ1-2
CASSADSLYGYTF
TGTGCCAGCAGCGCGGACAGCCTCTATGGCTACACCTTC
>.|TRBV6-5|TRBD1|TRBJ2-7
CATLGQGRTYEQYF
TGTGCCACCTTGGGACAGGGAAGGACCTACGAGCAGTACTTC
>.|TRBV5-4|.|TRBJ2-5
CASSLIVARRETQYF
TGTGCCAGCAGCTTGATCGTAGCTCGGCGGGAGACCCAGTACTTC
>.|TRBV14|.|TRBJ1-1
CASSQGGNTEAFF
TGTGCCAGCAGCCAAGGAGGGAACACTGAAGCTTTCTTT
>.|TRBV11-2|.|TRBJ2-1
CASSLSAGSGIPNEQFF
TGTGCCAGCAGCTTATCGGCGGGTAGCGGCATACCTAATGAGCAGTTCTTC
>.|TRBV6-4|.|TRBJ1-6
CASRSEQGVGSPLHF
TGTGCCAGCAGGAGCGAACAGGGAGTGGGATCACCCCTCCACTTT
>.|TRBV11-2|TRBD1|TRBJ1-1
CASSPPGRQGSEAFF
TGTGCCAGCAGCCCACCCGGGCGACAGGGGTCTGAAGCTTTCTTT
>.|TRBV12-3/TRBV12-4|.|TRBJ2-4
CASSLNSGDIQYF
TGTGCCAGCAGTCTTAACTCGGGGGACATTCAGTACTTC
>.|TRBV5-4|TRBD2|TRBJ2-1
CASTPGTSGVNEQFF
TGTGCCAGCACCCCTGGGACTAGCGGGGTCAATGAGCAGTTCTTC
>once|TRBV5-4|TRBD1|TRBJ1-6
CASSSRGSYNSPLHF
TGTGCCAGCAGCTCCAGGGGGTCCTATAATTCACCCCTCCACTTT
>.|TRBV27|TRBD2|TRBJ2-1
CASRKGRGLTSGTRYNEQFF
TGTGCCAGCAGAAAAGGGCGGGGCCTGACTAGCGGGACTCGCTACAATGAGCAGTTCTTC
>.|TRBV11-2|.|TRBJ1-2
CASSYTGAGFGYTF
TGTGCCAGCAGCTATACAGGTGCAGGGTTTGGCTACACCTTC
>once|TRBV7-9|TRBD2|TRBJ2-3
CASSLGVTSGRIADTQYF
TGTGCCAGCAGCTTAGGGGTTACTAGCGGGAGGATCGCAGATACGCAGTATTTT
>.|TRBV2|.|TRBJ2-2
CASTREPPGELFF
TGTGCCAGCACGAGGGAGCCCCCCGGGGAGCTGTTTTTT
>.|TRBV9|.|TRBJ1-5
CASSSGPTGSQPQHF
TGTGCCAGCAGCTCTGGACCAACAGGGAGTCAGCCCCAGCATTTT
>few|TRBV10-1|.|TRBJ1-2
CASSVGVGYGYTF
TGCGCCAGCAGTGTAGGAGTTGGCTATGGCTACACCTTC
>.|TRBV4-2|TRBD1|TRBJ2-6
CASSQDSAGGFGANVLTF
TGTGCCAGCAGCCAAGATTCGGCAGGGGGCTTTGGGGCCAACGTCCTGACTTTC
>few|TRBV6-1|.|TRBJ2-5
CASSEPVAGETQYF
TGTGCCAGCAGTGAACCAGTGGCGGGAGAGACCCAGTACTTC
>.|TRBV7-2|.|TRBJ1-5
CASSPSRLGNQPQHF
TGTGCCAGCAGCCCTTCCAGGTTGGGCAATCAGCCCCAGCATTTT
>.|TRBV4-1|TRBD1|TRBJ1-2
CASSQPGQGYGYTF
TGCGCCAGCAGCCAGCCGGGACAGGGTTATGGCTACACCTTC
>.|TRBV9|.|TRBJ1-2
CASSVESTTTNYGYTF
TGTGCCAGCAGCGTAGAGTCGACCACGACAAATTATGGCTACACCTTC
>.|TRBV9|TRBD1|TRBJ1-1
CASSVLGQMNTEAFF
TGTGCCAGCAGCGTATTGGGACAGATGAACACTGAAGCTTTCTTT
>.|TRBV24-1|.|TRBJ2-3
CATSALGTGELTDTQYF
TGTGCCACCAGTGCCCTCGGGACGGGGGAACTCACAGATACGCAGTATTTT
>.|TRBV6-6|TRBD1|TRBJ1-1
CASSSQGARTEAFF
TGTGCCAGCAGTTCCCAGGGGGCCCGAACTGAAGCTTTTTTT
>.|TRBV7-2|.|TRBJ1-2
CASSLAGLTNYGYTF
TGTGCCAGCAGCTTAGCGGGACTCACTAACTATGGCTACACCTTC
>.|TRBV5-1|TRBD1|TRBJ1-1
CASKTGVLDTEAFF
TGCGCCAGCAAAACAGGGGTGCTGGACACTGAAGCTTTCTTT
>.|TRBV11-2|TRBD1|TRBJ1-2
CASSPQGTGGGYTF
TGTGCCAGCAGTCCCCAGGGGACAGGGGGTGGCTACACCTTC
>.|TRBV29-1|.|TRBJ2-5
CSVVGLALRGETQYF
TGCAGCGTTGTGGGTCTGGCGTTAAGAGGAGAGACCCAGTACTTC
>.|TRBV11-1|.|TRBJ2-2
CASSLGGGRTGELFF
TGTGCCAGCAGCTTAGGCGGGGGCCGGACCGGGGAGCTGTTTTTT
>once|TRBV7-8|.|TRBJ1-1
CASSTRDGGDTEAFF
TGTGCCAGCAGCACTCGGGACGGGGGGGACACTGAAGCTTTCTTT
>.|TRBV10-3|.|TRBJ2-7
CAISESSRGKDEQYF
TGTGCCATCAGTGAGTCTTCCAGGGGCAAGGACGAGCAGTACTTC
>.|TRBV6-6|.|TRBJ1-1
CASTTKTGTTEAFF
TGTGCCAGCACCACGAAAACAGGGACCACTGAAGCTTTCTTT
>.|TRBV2|TRBD1|TRBJ1-5
CASSTRQGGDQPQHF
TGTGCCAGCAGTACCAGACAGGGGGGGGATCAGCCCCAGCATTTT
>.|TRBV4-2|.|TRBJ1-5
CASSQGQGNQPQHF
TGTGCCAGCAGCCAAGGTCAGGGCAATCAGCCCCAGCATTTT
>.|TRBV14|TRBD1|TRBJ1-6
CASSHRGQTPYNSPLHF
TGTGCCAGCAGCCACAGGGGGCAGACCCCCTATAATTCACCCCTCCACTTT
>.|TRBV7-9|TRBD2|TRBJ2-3
CASHGTSAYTDTQYF
TGTGCCAGCCACGGGACTAGCGCATACACAGATACGCAGTATTTT
>.|TRBV6-1|TRBD1|TRBJ2-3
CASSERGPGDTQYF
TGTGCCAGCAGTGAAAGGGGGCCGGGGGATACGCAGTATTTT
>.|TRBV15|TRBD2|TRBJ2-3
CATSRDKGAGGPEDTQYF
TGTGCCACCAGCAGAGACAAGGGGGCGGGAGGGCCGGAAGATACGCAGTATTTT
>.|TRBV19|.|TRBJ2-1
CASSVNSGLLTYNEQFF
TGTGCCAGTAGTGTAAACTCGGGACTGCTCACCTACAATGAGCAGTTCTTC
>.|TRBV5-3|.|TRBJ2-3
CATTPGTPFPSTDTQYF
TGTGCTACAACCCCCGGGACACCCTTCCCTAGCACAGATACGCAGTATTTT
>.|TRBV2|.|TRBJ1-3
CASALIKTGLEGNTIYF
TGTGCCAGCGCCCTAATCAAAACAGGGTTGGAAGGAAACACCATATATTTT
>.|TRBV6-1|TRBD1|TRBJ1-6
CASSEYGQGIVSPLHF
TGTGCCAGCAGTGAATACGGACAGGGGATAGTATCACCCCTCCACTTT
>.|TRBV5-4|.|TRBJ2-1
CASTPGSGNEQFF
TGTGCCAGCACTCCAGGGTCCGGCAATGAGCAGTTCTTC
>.|TRBV27|TRBD1|TRBJ1-5
CASSVGQGAPSNQPQHF
TGTGCCAGCAGTGTAGGACAGGGGGCCCCTAGCAATCAGCCCCAGCATTTT
>.|TRBV7-8|TRBD1|TRBJ1-1
CASSSQQGITEAFF
TGTGCCAGCAGCTCCCAACAGGGGATCACTGAAGCTTTCTTT
>.|TRBV5-1|.|TRBJ2-5
CASRVHSVQETQYF
TGCGCCAGCAGGGTTCACAGTGTTCAAGAGACCCAGTACTTC
>.|TRBV6-5|.|TRBJ1-1
CASSYGGGTEAFF
TGTGCCAGCAGTTACGGCGGGGGCACTGAAGCTTTCTTT
>.|TRBV28|.|TRBJ1-2
CASSPNRENYGYTF
TGTGCCAGCAGCCCCAACAGGGAAAACTATGGCTACACCTTC
>.|TRBV6-5|.|TRBJ1-6
CASSPDRRYNSPLHF
TGTGCCAGCAGTCCCGACAGGCGCTATAATTCACCCCTCCACTTT
>.|TRBV11-2|TRBD2|TRBJ2-5
CASSEALAGQETQYF
TGTGCCAGCAGCGAGGCCCTAGCGGGTCAAGAGACCCAGTACTTC
>.|TRBV10-1|TRBD2|TRBJ2-1
CASSDGGALNEQFF
TGCGCCAGCAGTGACGGGGGGGCCCTCAATGAGCAGTTCTTC
>.|TRBV18|.|TRBJ1-4
CASSPSTTVATNEKLFF
TGTGCCAGCTCACCCTCCACGACAGTTGCAACTAATGAAAAACTGTTTTTT
>few|TRBV19|TRBD1|TRBJ1-2
CASSTRGQGHGYTF
TGTGCCAGTAGTACAAGGGGACAGGGACATGGCTACACCTTC